The 21 T cell receptor beta chains presented below share a single source sample, sequenced in a study of T cell clonotyping in hematopoietic cell transplantation. The data were produced by immunoSEQ multiplex PCR, yet TCRdb's version contains in-frame clones alone and is incomplete. The sample lists 10,000 to 11,000 clones, 51% seen once, with 10% to 15% in the top ten. Sequencing used peripheral blood mononuclear cells, obtained 100 days after allogeneic stem cell transplant. These receptors were collected from a female patient aged 50-59 years who had an allogeneic stem cell transplant from an unrelated donor, so the T cells may come from the graft donor. Some clones in this sample may be carry-over from other donors' samples.

CDR3 loop: CASSFFTAGTSPDTQYF. The CDR3 coding sequence is TGTGCCAGCAGCTTTTTTACAGCCGGCACTAGCCCAGATACGCAGTATTTT. The chain carries TRBV5-6 and TRBJ2-3; TRBD2 might be the D (6 bases). CDR3 length: 17 amino acids. V was trimmed by 2 bases and J by 4 bases, leaving 20 bases between them. CDR1 SGHDT and CDR2 YYEEEE come from the germline V gene.

This chain connects TRBV6-5 to TRBJ1-5, with D maybe TRBD1 (6 bases). Germline CDR1 is MNHEY and CDR2 is SVGAGI. V was shortened by 0 bases and J by 5 bases, with 14 bases between the two germline ends. This CDR3 has 16 residues. Here the CDR3 reads CASSYSNTGIDQPQHF. The CDR3 DNA reads as TGTGCCAGCAGTTACTCGAACACAGGGATAGATCAGCCCCAGCATTTT.

The V call is TRBV27, the J call TRBJ2-3, with a weak D call TRBD2 (6 bases). This CDR3 is 13 amino acids long. The V gene lost 10 bases and the J gene lost 0 bases, with 11 bases spanning the gap. Germline-derived CDR1 and CDR2 are MNHEY and SMNVEV (reference sequence). This CDR3 reads CAIRDFSTDTQYF. The CDR3 nucleotides are TGTGCCATCCGGGACTTTAGCACAGATACGCAGTATTTT.

The rearrangement uses TRBV29-1 and TRBJ1-2; D is uncertain. The CDR3 consists of 13 residues. Germline V CDR1 and CDR2: SQVTM, ANQGSEA. The V end lost 2 bases, the J end lost 4 bases, and 11 bases lay between the germline ends. Here the CDR3 DNA reads TGCAGCGTTGAACGGGGATCTAGCTATGGCTACACCTTC. This translates into CSVERGSSYGYTF.

V usage is TRBV6-5 and J usage is TRBJ1-2; D gene uncertain. Germline CDR1 MNHEY, CDR2 SVGAGI. Trimming left V 0 bases short and J 7 bases short, with 15 bases between. The CDR3 runs 15 residues. The CDR3 region is CASSYSRDGMGGYTF. The CDR3 DNA reads as TGTGCCAGCAGTTACTCGCGCGACGGTATGGGTGGCTACACCTTC.

This chain uses TRBV29-1 with TRBJ1-4; a weak D match, TRBD1 (5 bases). CDR1 is SQVTM and CDR2 is ANQGSEA in the germline V gene. V was clipped by 7 bases and J by 7 bases, with 10 bases between them. The CDR3 consists of 11 residues. The CDR3 nucleotides read TGCAGCGGAGACAGTGGTGAAAAACTGTTTTTT. This codes for CSGDSGEKLFF.

The chain carries TRBV6-6 and TRBJ1-1; D gene unclear. The CDR3 extends over 11 amino acids. Germline-derived CDR1 and CDR2 are MNHNY and SVGAGI (reference sequence). V was trimmed by 2 bases and J by 8 bases, leaving 6 bases between them. CDR3 sequence reads: CASSYTDEAFF. The CDR3 bases are TGTGCCAGCAGTTACACGGACGAAGCTTTCTTT.

This clone was seen a handful of times. V is TRBV6-5 and J is TRBJ1-2; D might be TRBD1 (5 bases). The CDR3 spans 14 residues. V dropped 6 bases and J dropped 5 bases, with 16 bases sitting between them. Looked up from germline, CDR1 is MNHEY and CDR2 is SVGAGI. The CDR3 sequence: CASRPLRGAYGYTF. As DNA, the CDR3 is TGTGCCAGCAGGCCCCTCCGCGGGGCGTATGGCTACACCTTC.

On this clone: Relative to the germline gene, one junction end is altered; a read error may explain this. The chain employs TRBV2 and TRBJ1-2; D perhaps matches TRBD1 (5 bases). The CDR3 has 10 residues. Germline CDR1 is SNHLY and CDR2 is FYNNEI. The CDR3 nucleotides read TGTGCCAGCAGTGGCGGGGCACCTTCCTTC. This translates into CASSGGAPSF.

The genes are TRBV29-1 and TRBJ2-1; D uncertain. The CDR3 totals 12 residues. Trimming removed 2 bases at V and 5 bases at J, with 7 bases between. Germline values: CDR1 SQVTM, CDR2 ANQGSEA. The CDR3 coding sequence is TGCAGCGTTGAAATACAGAACAATGAGCAGTTCTTC. Translating gives CSVEIQNNEQFF.

The chain links TRBV30 to TRBJ1-1, with D possibly being TRBD1 (5 bases). The V gene's germline CDR1 is GTSNPN and CDR2 SVGIG (reference sequence). The germline V and J ends were trimmed by 0 bases and 7 bases, with 12 bases remaining between them. The CDR3 is 13 amino acids. CDR3 in amino acids: CAWSVLRGGEAFF. Written as DNA, the CDR3 is TGTGCCTGGAGTGTACTGAGGGGTGGTGAAGCTTTCTTT. Combining the CDR3 with reference TRBV30 and TRBJ1-1 gives the whole variable domain SQTIHQWPATLVQPVGSPLSLECTVEGTSNPNLYWYRQAAGRGLQLLFYSVGIGQISSEVPQNLSASRPQDRQFILSSKKLLLSDSGFYLCAWSVLRGGEAFFGQGTRLTVV.

The sample holds a few counts of this clone. This chain joins TRBV25-1 and TRBJ1-1; TRBD1 is a possible D gene (6 bases). This CDR3 is built from 13 residues. Germline CDR1 MGHDK, CDR2 SYGVNS. Trimming cost V 2 bases and J 5 bases, with 9 bases left between them. The CDR3 nucleotides read TGTGCCAGCAGTGAACAGGGGAGGACTGAAGCTTTCTTT. It yields the protein CASSEQGRTEAFF.

The V gene is TRBV4-1, the J gene TRBJ2-2; the D is unclear. The CDR3 contains 15 residues. V was cut by 3 bases and J by 1 base, with 9 bases left in between. The germline CDR1 and CDR2 sequences are MGHRA and YSYEKL. The CDR3 protein is CASSQGSWNTGELFF. CDR3 nucleotide sequence: TGCGCCAGCAGCCAGGGATCGTGGAACACCGGGGAGCTGTTTTTT.

The chain couples TRBV28 to TRBJ1-2, with a possible D match to TRBD1 (6 bases). Germline V lookup: CDR1 MDHEN, CDR2 SYDVKM. V lost 6 bases, J lost 11 bases, and 16 bases lay in between. The length of the CDR3 is 12 residues. The CDR3 coding sequence is TGTGCCAGCAGCACCGGAGGGGGTGGGTACACCTTC. It translates to CASSTGGGGYTF.

The CDR3 nucleotides read TGTGCCAGCAGGGACCCTTGGGAGACCCAGTACTTC. Amino acids: CASRDPWETQYF. V gene TRBV25-1 combines with J gene TRBJ2-5; no clear D. V was trimmed by 6 bases and J by 5 bases, leaving 10 bases between them. Per germline, CDR1 MGHDK and CDR2 SYGVNS. There are 12 residues in the CDR3.

The chain is built from TRBV25-1 and TRBJ1-1; D possibly corresponds to TRBD1 (5 bases). The V and J ends lost 3 bases and 4 bases respectively, with 6 bases between them. The germline CDR1 and CDR2 sequences are MGHDK and SYGVNS. This CDR3 has 12 residues. The CDR3 region is CASSEGTTEAFF. CDR3 coding DNA: TGTGCCAGCAGTGAGGGGACCACTGAAGCTTTCTTT.

This clone was picked up a small number of times. The chain links TRBV6-5 to TRBJ2-7; TRBD2 agrees at 8 bases. Germline trimming cut 5 bases from V and 9 bases from J; bases unmatched to any gene: 12. The CDR3 contains 14 residues. CDR1 and CDR2 from the germline V gene are MNHEY and SVGAGI. For the CDR3, the DNA is TGTGCCAGCAGTCGCCCTGGGACTAGAGTTCCGCAGTACTTC. It encodes CASSRPGTRVPQYF.

By proportion, this clone is medium-sized (0.01 to 0.1%). The V and J genes are TRBV27 and TRBJ2-7; the D is unclear. Germline V gives CDR1 MNHEY, CDR2 SMNVEV (reference sequence). The CDR3 loop spans 12 amino acids. With 2 bases removed from V and 3 bases from J, the gap between germline ends came to 5 bases. The CDR3: CASSLGNYEQYF. CDR3 nucleotides: TGTGCCAGCAGTTTAGGGAACTACGAGCAGTACTTC.

This chain uses TRBV30 with TRBJ2-5; 8 bases agree with TRBD1. V shed 1 base, J shed 2 bases, and the junction held 6 bases outside the gene matches. In germline, CDR1 is GTSNPN, CDR2 SVGIG (reference sequence). This CDR3 spans 15 amino acids. This CDR3 reads CAWSATGGWQETQYF. DNA of the CDR3: TGTGCCTGGAGTGCAACAGGGGGGTGGCAAGAGACCCAGTACTTC. Using reference TRBV30 and TRBJ2-5 for the parts outside the CDR3, the full variable domain is SQTIHQWPATLVQPVGSPLSLECTVEGTSNPNLYWYRQAAGRGLQLLFYSVGIGQISSEVPQNLSASRPQDRQFILSSKKLLLSDSGFYLCAWSATGGWQETQYFGPGTRLLVL.

V and J are TRBV30 and TRBJ2-1; D unclear. V was shortened by 0 bases and J by 8 bases, with 8 bases between the two germline ends. Germline loops: CDR1 GTSNPN, CDR2 SVGIG (reference sequence). The length of the CDR3 is 12 residues. In DNA, the CDR3 is TGTGCCTGGAGTGTAGTCCCCCATGAGCAGTTCTTC. Its translation is CAWSVVPHEQFF.

This chain uses TRBV19 with TRBJ2-3; D unclear. Germline V gene data show CDR1 as LNHDA and CDR2 as SQIVND (reference sequence). This CDR3 has 10 amino acids. V was pared by 10 bases and J by 3 bases, with 5 bases between. DNA for the CDR3: TGTGCCACCAAGACAGATACGCAGTATTTT. It is translated as CATKTDTQYF.